The 17 T cell receptor beta chains presented below share a single source sample, sequenced in a study of control samples from healthy donors and cancer patients (dated by TCRdb to 2020 to 2022). Library preparation employed the immunoSEQ multiplex PCR assay. TCRdb limited this immuneACCESS table to in-frame rearrangements with V and J called. A share of clones is missing; checked studies link under half to unresolved V genes, and the rest is unexplained. The sample data list about 72,000 clones, and around 94% of these were observed just once. The ten top clones hold nearly 6% of the sample. Sample: blood. The receptors were gathered from a woman aged 55 to 70 in good health.

V and J are TRBV28 and TRBJ2-2, with D possibly called TRBD1 or TRBD2 (6 bases each). The CDR3 totals 15 residues. Germline assignment: CDR1 MDHEN and CDR2 SYDVKM. V shed 5 bases and J shed 6 bases, with 16 bases lying between them. The CDR3 spells CASSPMGGRAGELFF. CDR3 DNA: TGTGCCAGCAGTCCGATGGGGGGCAGGGCCGGGGAGCTGTTTTTT.

The gene calls are TRBV7-3 and TRBJ1-5; 10 positions agree with TRBD1. The CDR3 consists of 14 residues. CDR1 SGHTA and CDR2 FQGTGA come from the germline V gene. Trimming at V came to 8 bases and at J to 11 bases, leaving 12 bases not matched to a gene. The CDR3 is CASREDRGTSAQHF. The CDR3 DNA follows: TGTGCCAGCCGAGAGGACAGGGGGACGTCAGCCCAGCATTTT.

Only one count was recorded for this clone. The chain employs TRBV18 and TRBJ2-1; 7 bases fit TRBD2. Germline trimming cut 3 bases from V and 7 bases from J; bases unmatched to any gene: 3. The CDR3 contains 13 residues. Germline V gene sequence: CDR1 KGHSH, CDR2 LQKENI. CDR3 bases: TGTGCCAGCTCACCGGGGAGGGAGAATGAGCAGTTCTTC. As protein: CASSPGRENEQFF.

The CDR3 DNA is TGTGCCTCCTCCACTCTCCGAGGATCTATGAACACTGAAGCTTTCTTT. Amino acid sequence: CASSTLRGSMNTEAFF. The chain uses TRBV19 and TRBJ1-1; D is uncertain. Trimming took 11 bases from V and 0 from J, leaving 22 bases between them. Germline V gene data show CDR1 as LNHDA and CDR2 as SQIVND (reference sequence). This CDR3 has 16 residues. The variable domain in full, completed from reference TRBV19 and TRBJ1-1, reads DGGITQSPKYLFRKEGQNVTLSCEQNLNHDAMYWYRQDPGQGLRLIYYSQIVNDFQKGDIAEGYSVSREKKESFPLTVTSAQKNPTAFYLCASSTLRGSMNTEAFFGQGTRLTVV.

The chain has TRBV7-9 and TRBJ2-1, with 7 bases lining up with TRBD2. The V and J ends lost 5 bases and 1 base, in that order; junction bases with no gene match: 8. The germline gives CDR1 SEHNR, CDR2 FQNEAQ (reference sequence). This CDR3 has 16 residues. The CDR3 nucleotides read TGTGCCAGCAGCCCAAAAATCGGGGGGTCCTACAATGAGCAGTTCTTC. It codes for CASSPKIGGSYNEQFF.

V usage is TRBV28 and J usage is TRBJ1-1; TRBD1 is a possible D gene (6 bases). Germline loops: CDR1 MDHEN, CDR2 SYDVKM. CDR3 length equals 16 residues. Trimming removed 1 base at V and 1 base at J, with 13 bases between. The CDR3 nucleotides are TGTGCCAGCAGTTTATTCCAAGGGGGTAGGAACACTGAAGCTTTCTTT. It codes for CASSLFQGGRNTEAFF.

The rearrangement links TRBV28 to TRBJ2-7, with D perhaps matching TRBD1 (6 bases). Trimming stripped 3 bases from V and 6 bases from J, with 12 bases between. CDR1 is MDHEN, CDR2 SYDVKM, per germline. The CDR3 is 13 amino acids. CDR3 sequence reads: CASSFRGGLEQYF. CDR3 nucleotides: TGTGCCAGCAGTTTTCGTGGGGGCCTCGAGCAGTACTTC.

CDR3 DNA: TGTGCCAGTAGTTTGGCCAGGTCGGACACTGAAGCTTTCTTT. It translates to CASSLARSDTEAFF. The V gene is TRBV19, the J gene TRBJ1-1; D not resolved. The germline CDR1 and CDR2 sequences are LNHDA and SQIVND (reference sequence). V dropped 5 bases and J dropped 3 bases, with 13 bases sitting between them. CDR3 length: 14 residues.

The CDR3 nucleotides read TGCGCCAGCAGCTCGAAACCTAATGATTTTGGAAACACCATATATTTT. This encodes CASSSKPNDFGNTIYF. The chain combines TRBV5-1 with TRBJ1-3; D call uncertain. The CDR3 runs to 16 residues. In germline, CDR1 is SGHRS, CDR2 YFSETQ. Trimming stripped 3 bases from V and 3 bases from J, with 16 bases between.

The chain carries TRBV7-2 and TRBJ1-2; 7 bases match TRBD1. CDR3 length equals 15 residues. The ends lost 5 bases at V and 1 base at J; junction bases unmatched: 7. The germline gives CDR1 SGHTA, CDR2 FQGNSA. This CDR3 is CASSHTDRVNYGYTF. CDR3 in DNA: TGTGCCAGCAGCCACACAGACAGGGTTAACTATGGCTACACCTTC.

The V and J genes are TRBV4-2 and TRBJ2-1; 10 positions agree with TRBD2. Germline loops: CDR1 LGHNA, CDR2 YNFKEQ. V lost 4 bases and J lost 9; bases outside the gene matches: 6. There are 14 residues in the CDR3. The CDR3 sequence: CASSLGGTSAEQFF. CDR3 nucleotides: TGTGCCAGCAGCCTCGGGGGGACTAGCGCTGAGCAGTTCTTC.

The chain couples TRBV2 to TRBJ1-2; D remains unclear. The CDR3 has 14 amino acids. CDR1 is SNHLY, CDR2 FYNNEI, per germline. The V and J ends lost 2 bases and 4 bases respectively, with 11 bases between them. In DNA form, the CDR3 reads TGTGCCAGCAGTGAATCGGGATACAGCTATGGCTACACCTTC. Translation: CASSESGYSYGYTF. Filled out from reference TRBV2 and TRBJ1-2, the complete variable domain reads EPEVTQTPSHQVTQMGQEVILRCVPISNHLYFYWYRQILGQKVEFLVSFYNNEISEKSEIFDDQFSVERPDGSNFTLKIRSTKLEDSAMYFCASSESGYSYGYTFGSGTRLTVV.

This sequence joins TRBV9 and TRBJ1-1; D uncertain. The CDR3 runs to 13 residues. Trimming took 0 bases from V and 3 from J, leaving 6 bases between them. In germline, CDR1 is SGDLS, CDR2 YYNGEE. DNA of the CDR3: TGTGCCAGCAGCGTAGGAGGCTACACTGAAGCTTTCTTT. Translated, it gives CASSVGGYTEAFF.

The sample holds one count of this clone. The junction shows a germline mismatch at one end, possibly a read error. DNA for the CDR3: TGTGCCAGCAGCTTGGCCGTTAGCACGGATACGCAGTATTTT. This sequence encodes CASSLAVSTDTQYF. The chain couples TRBV5-4 to TRBJ2-3; D uncertain. The CDR3 runs 14 residues. In germline, CDR1 is SGHNT, CDR2 YYREEE (reference sequence).

The chain has TRBV11-2 and TRBJ2-7; 8 nucleotides line up with TRBD1. Losses at the gene ends were 5 bases for V and 7 bases for J; bases not matched to a gene: 10. CDR3 length: 14 residues. Germline V gene lookup returns CDR1 SGHAT and CDR2 FQNNGV. The CDR3 loop is CASSRGQDLVEQYF. The CDR3 DNA follows: TGTGCCAGCAGCAGGGGACAGGATTTAGTGGAGCAGTACTTC. Based on the CDR3 plus reference TRBV11-2 and TRBJ2-7, the full variable domain is EAGVAQSPRYKIIEKRQSVAFWCNPISGHATLYWYQQILGQGPKLLIQFQNNGVVDDSQLPKDRFSAERLKGVDSTLKIQPAKLEDSAVYLCASSRGQDLVEQYFGPGTRLTVT.

This clone was recorded only once. The rearrangement joins TRBV28 to TRBJ2-7, with no clear D. This CDR3 has 12 amino acids. The germline V and J ends were trimmed by 7 bases and 5 bases, with 12 bases remaining between them. CDR1 is MDHEN and CDR2 is SYDVKM in the germline V gene. CDR3 DNA: TGTGCCAGCACTCGGCAATCACACGAGCAGTACTTC. Its translation is CASTRQSHEQYF.

The V call is TRBV3-1 (or the pseudogene TRBV3-2), the J call TRBJ1-1; unclear D gene. In germline, CDR1 is LGHDT, CDR2 YNNKEL (reference sequence). The CDR3 runs 14 residues. The V end was cut by 4 bases, the J end by 2 bases, with 11 bases between. This CDR3 is CASSLAEFNTEAFF. In DNA, the CDR3 is TGTGCCAGCAGCCTCGCGGAGTTTAACACTGAAGCTTTCTTT.